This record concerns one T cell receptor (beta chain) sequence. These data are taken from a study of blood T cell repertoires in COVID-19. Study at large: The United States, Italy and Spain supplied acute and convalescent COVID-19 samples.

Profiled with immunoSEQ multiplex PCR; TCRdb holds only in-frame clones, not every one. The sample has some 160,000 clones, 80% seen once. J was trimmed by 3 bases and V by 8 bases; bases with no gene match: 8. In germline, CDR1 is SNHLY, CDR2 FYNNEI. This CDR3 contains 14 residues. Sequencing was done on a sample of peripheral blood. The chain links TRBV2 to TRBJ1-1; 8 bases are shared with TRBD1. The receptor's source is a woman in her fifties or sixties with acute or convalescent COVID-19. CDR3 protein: CASRAGGAYTEAFF. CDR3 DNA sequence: TGTGCCAGCCGAGCAGGGGGCGCTTACACTGAAGCTTTCTTT.